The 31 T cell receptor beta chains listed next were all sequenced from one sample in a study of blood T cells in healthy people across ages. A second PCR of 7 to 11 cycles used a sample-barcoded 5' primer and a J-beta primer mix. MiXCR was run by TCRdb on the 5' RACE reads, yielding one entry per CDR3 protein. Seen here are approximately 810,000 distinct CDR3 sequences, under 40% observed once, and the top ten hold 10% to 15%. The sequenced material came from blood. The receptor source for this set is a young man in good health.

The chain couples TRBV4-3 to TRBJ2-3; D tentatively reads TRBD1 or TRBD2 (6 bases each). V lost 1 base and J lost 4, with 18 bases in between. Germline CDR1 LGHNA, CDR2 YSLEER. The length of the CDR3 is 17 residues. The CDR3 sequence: CASSQARRDILSDTQYF. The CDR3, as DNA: TGCGCCAGCAGCCAAGCGAGGCGGGACATACTTTCAGATACGCAGTATTTT.

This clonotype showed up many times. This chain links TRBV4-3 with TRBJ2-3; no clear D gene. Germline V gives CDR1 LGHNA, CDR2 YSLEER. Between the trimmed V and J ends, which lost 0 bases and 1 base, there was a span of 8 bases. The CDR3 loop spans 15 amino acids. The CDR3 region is CASSQDRGRTDTQYF. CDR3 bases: TGCGCCAGCAGCCAAGATCGCGGACGCACAGATACGCAGTATTTT.

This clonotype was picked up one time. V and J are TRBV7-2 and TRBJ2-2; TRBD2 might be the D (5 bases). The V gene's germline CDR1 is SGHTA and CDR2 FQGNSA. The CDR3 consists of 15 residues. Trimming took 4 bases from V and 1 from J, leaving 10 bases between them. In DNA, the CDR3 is TGTGCCAGCAGCTCACACGGAGGGAACACCGGGGAGCTGTTTTTT. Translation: CASSSHGGNTGELFF.

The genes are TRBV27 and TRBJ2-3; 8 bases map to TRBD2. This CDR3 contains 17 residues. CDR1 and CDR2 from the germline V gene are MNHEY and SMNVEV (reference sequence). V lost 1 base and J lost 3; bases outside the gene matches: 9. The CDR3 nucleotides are TGTGCCAGCAGTTTATTCAGTGGGACTAGTGGGACAGATACGCAGTATTTT. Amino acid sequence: CASSLFSGTSGTDTQYF.

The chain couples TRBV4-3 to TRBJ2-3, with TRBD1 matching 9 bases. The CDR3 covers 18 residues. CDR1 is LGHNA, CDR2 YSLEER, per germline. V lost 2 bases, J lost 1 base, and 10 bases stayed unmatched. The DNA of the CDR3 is TGCGCCAGCAGCCAATACCTTTTACAGGGGGCTGGCACAGATACGCAGTATTTT. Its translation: CASSQYLLQGAGTDTQYF.

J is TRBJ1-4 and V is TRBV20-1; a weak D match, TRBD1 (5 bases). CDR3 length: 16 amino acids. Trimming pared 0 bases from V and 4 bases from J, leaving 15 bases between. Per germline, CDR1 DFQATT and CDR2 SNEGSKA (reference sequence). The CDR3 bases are TGCAGTGCTAGAGATGGTCAGGGAAGGAATAATGAAAAACTGTTTTTT. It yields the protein CSARDGQGRNNEKLFF.

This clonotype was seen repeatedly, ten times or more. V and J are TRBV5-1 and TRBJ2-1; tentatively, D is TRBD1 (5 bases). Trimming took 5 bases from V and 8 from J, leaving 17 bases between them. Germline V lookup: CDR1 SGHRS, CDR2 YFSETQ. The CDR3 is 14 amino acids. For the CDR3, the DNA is TGCGCCAGCAGAGTCGATACAGGATTTGATGAGCAGTTCTTC. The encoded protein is CASRVDTGFDEQFF.

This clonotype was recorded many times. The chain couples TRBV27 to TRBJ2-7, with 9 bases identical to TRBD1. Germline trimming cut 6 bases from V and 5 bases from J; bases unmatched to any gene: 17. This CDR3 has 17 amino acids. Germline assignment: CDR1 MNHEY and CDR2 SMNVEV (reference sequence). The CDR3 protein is CASSNRGQGGMGNEQYF. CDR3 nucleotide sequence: TGTGCCAGCAGCAACAGGGGGCAGGGGGGTATGGGTAACGAGCAGTACTTC.

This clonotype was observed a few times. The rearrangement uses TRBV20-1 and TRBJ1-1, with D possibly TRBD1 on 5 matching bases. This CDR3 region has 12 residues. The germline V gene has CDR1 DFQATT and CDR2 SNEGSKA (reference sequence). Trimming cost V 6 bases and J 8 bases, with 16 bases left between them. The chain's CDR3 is CSAPDTRTEAFF. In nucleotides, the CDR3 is TGCAGTGCCCCGGACACCCGTACGGAAGCTTTCTTT.

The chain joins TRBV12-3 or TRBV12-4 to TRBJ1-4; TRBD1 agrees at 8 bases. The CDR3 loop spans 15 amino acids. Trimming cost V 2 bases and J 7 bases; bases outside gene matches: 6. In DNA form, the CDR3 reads TGTGCCAGCAGTTTACGCCGAGACAGGGGTGAAAAACTGTTTTTT. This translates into CASSLRRDRGEKLFF.

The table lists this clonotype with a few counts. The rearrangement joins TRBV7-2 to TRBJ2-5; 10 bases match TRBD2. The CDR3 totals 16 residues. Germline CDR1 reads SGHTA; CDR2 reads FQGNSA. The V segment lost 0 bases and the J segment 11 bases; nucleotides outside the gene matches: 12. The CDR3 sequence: CASSLAVAGGVNEQYF. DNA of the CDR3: TGTGCCAGCAGCTTAGCCGTAGCGGGGGGCGTCAATGAGCAGTACTTC.

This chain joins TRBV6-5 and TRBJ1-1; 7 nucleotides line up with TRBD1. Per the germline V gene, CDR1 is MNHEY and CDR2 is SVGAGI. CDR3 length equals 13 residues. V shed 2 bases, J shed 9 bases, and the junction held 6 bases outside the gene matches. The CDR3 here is CASSYNPGQKAFF. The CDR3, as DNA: TGTGCCAGCAGTTACAATCCGGGACAGAAAGCTTTCTTT.

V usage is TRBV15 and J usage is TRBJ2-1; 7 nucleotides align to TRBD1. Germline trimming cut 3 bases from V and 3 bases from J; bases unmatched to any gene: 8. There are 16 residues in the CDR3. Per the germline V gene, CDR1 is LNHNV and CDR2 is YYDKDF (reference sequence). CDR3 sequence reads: CATSRRTGIDYNEQFF. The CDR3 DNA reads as TGTGCCACCAGCAGGCGGACAGGAATAGACTACAATGAGCAGTTCTTC.

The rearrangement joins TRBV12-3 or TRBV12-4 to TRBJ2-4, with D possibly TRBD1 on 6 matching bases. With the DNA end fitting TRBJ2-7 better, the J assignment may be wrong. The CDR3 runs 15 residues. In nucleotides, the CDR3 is TGTGCCAGCAGTCCGTCGACAGGATTGTCCTACGAGCAGTACTTC. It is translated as CASSPSTGLSYEQYF.

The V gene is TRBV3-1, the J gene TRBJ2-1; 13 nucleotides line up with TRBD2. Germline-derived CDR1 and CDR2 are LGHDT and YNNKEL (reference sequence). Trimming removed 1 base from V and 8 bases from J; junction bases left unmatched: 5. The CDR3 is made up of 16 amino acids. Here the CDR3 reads CASSQGTSGSLYEQFF. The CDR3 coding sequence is TGTGCCAGCAGCCAAGGGACTAGCGGGAGTCTGTATGAGCAGTTCTTC.

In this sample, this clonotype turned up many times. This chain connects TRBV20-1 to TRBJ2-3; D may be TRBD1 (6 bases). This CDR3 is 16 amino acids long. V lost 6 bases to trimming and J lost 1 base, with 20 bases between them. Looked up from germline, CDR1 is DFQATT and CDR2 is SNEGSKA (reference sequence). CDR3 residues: CSAIPFRDTRTDTQYF. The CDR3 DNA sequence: TGCAGTGCCATTCCCTTCCGGGACACCCGCACAGATACGCAGTATTTT.

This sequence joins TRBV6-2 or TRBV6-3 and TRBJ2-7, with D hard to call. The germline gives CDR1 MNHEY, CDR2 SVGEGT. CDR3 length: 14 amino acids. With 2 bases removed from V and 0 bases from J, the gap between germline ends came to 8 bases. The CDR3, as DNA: TGTGCCAGCAGTTACCAGGAGAGCTCCTACGAGCAGTACTTC. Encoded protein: CASSYQESSYEQYF.

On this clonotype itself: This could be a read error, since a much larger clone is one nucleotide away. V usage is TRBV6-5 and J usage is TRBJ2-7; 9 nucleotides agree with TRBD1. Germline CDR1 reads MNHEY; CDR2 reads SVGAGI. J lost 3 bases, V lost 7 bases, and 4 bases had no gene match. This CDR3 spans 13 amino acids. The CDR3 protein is CASTADRGYEQYF. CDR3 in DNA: TGTGCCAGCACAGCGGACAGGGGCTACGAGCAGTACTTC.

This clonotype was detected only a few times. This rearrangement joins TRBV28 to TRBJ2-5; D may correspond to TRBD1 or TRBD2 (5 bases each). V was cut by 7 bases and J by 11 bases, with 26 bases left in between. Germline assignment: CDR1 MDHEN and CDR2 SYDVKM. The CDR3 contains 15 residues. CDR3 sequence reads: CASTAGLGRGAEQYF. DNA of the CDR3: TGTGCCAGCACCGCAGGGCTTGGGAGAGGAGCGGAGCAGTACTTC.

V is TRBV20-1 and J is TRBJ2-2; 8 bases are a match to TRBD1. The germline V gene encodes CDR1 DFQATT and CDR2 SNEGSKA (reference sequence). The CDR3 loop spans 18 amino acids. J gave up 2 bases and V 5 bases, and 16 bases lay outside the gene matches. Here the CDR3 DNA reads TGCAGTGCTTTCTTCCCAGCAGGGGGCCTGGTCAACACCGGGGAGCTGTTTTTT. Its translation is CSAFFPAGGLVNTGELFF.

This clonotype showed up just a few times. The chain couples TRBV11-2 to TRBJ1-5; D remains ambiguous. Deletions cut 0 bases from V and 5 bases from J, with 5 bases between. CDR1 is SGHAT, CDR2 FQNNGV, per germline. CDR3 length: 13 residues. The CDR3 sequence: CASSLDQDQPQHF. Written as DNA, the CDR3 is TGTGCCAGCAGCTTAGATCAAGATCAGCCCCAGCATTTT.

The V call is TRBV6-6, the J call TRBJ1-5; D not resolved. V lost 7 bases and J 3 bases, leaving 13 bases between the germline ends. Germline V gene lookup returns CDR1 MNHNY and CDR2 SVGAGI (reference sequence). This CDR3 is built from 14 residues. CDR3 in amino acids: CASKAWSPNQPQHF. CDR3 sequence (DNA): TGTGCCAGCAAAGCCTGGTCCCCCAATCAGCCCCAGCATTTT.

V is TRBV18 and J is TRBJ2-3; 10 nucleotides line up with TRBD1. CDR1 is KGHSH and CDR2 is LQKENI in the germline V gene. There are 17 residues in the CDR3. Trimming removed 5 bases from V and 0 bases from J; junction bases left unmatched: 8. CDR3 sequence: CASSSTGTGVSTDTQYF. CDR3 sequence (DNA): TGTGCCAGCTCATCAACTGGGACAGGGGTGAGCACAGATACGCAGTATTTT. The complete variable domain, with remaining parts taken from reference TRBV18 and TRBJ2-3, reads NAGVMQNPRHLVRRRGQEARLRCSPMKGHSHVYWYRQLPEEGLKFMVYLQKENIIDESGMPKERFSAEFPKEGPSILRIQQVVRGDSAAYFCASSSTGTGVSTDTQYFGPGTRLTVL.

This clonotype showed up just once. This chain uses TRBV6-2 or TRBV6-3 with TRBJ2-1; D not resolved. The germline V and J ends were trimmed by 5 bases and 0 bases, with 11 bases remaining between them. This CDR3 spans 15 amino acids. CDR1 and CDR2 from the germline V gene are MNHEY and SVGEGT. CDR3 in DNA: TGTGCCAGCAGTCAGATGGACCCCTCCTACAATGAGCAGTTCTTC. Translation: CASSQMDPSYNEQFF.

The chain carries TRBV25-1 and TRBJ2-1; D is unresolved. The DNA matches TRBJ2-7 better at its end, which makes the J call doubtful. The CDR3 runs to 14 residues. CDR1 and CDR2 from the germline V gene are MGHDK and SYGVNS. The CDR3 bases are TGTGCCAGCAGTGAATTGCTTACGAAGGATGAGCAGTACTTC. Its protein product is CASSELLTKDEQYF.

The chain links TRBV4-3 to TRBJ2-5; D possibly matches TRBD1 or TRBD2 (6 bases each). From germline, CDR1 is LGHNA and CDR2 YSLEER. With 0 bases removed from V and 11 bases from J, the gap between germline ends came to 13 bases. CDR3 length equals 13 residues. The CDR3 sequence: CASSQDWGAEQYF. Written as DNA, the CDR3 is TGCGCCAGCAGCCAAGATTGGGGGGCGGAGCAGTACTTC.

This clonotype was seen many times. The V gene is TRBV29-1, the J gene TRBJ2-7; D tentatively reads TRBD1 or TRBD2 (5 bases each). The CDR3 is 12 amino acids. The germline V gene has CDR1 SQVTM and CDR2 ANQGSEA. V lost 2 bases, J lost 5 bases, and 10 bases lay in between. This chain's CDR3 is CSVESGGNEQYF. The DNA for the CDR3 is TGCAGCGTTGAAAGTGGGGGAAACGAGCAGTACTTC.

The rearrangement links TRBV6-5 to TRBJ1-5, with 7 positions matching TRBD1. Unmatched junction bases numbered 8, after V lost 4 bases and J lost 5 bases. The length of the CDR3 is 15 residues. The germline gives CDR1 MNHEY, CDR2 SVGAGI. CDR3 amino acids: CASSLPGTVYQPQHF. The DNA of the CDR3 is TGTGCCAGCAGTTTACCCGGGACAGTCTATCAGCCCCAGCATTTT.

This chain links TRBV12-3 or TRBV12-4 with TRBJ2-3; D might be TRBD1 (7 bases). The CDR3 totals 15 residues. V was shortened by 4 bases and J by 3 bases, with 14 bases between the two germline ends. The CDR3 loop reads CASSSGGSITDTQYF. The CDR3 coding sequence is TGTGCCAGCAGTTCAGGGGGGTCGATTACAGATACGCAGTATTTT.

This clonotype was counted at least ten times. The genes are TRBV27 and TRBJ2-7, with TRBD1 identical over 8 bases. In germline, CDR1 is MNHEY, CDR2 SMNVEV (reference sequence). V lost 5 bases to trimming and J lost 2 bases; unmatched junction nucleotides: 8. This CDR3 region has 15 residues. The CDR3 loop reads CASSPIRQGTYEQYF. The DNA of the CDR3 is TGTGCCAGCAGTCCAATACGACAGGGGACCTACGAGCAGTACTTC.

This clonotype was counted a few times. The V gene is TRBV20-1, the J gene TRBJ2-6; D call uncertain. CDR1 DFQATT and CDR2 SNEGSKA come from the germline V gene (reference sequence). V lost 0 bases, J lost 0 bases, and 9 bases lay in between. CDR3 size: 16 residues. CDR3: CSARDLGPSGANVLTF. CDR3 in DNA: TGCAGTGCTAGAGATCTCGGACCCTCTGGGGCCAACGTCCTGACTTTC.